The 18 T cell receptor beta chains below all came from one sample that was sequenced in a study of T cell repertoires in cytomegalovirus infection. Each CDR3 protein is one row after TCRdb ran MiXCR on the reads. The data contain 150,000 to 200,000 distinct CDR3 sequences, 17% of them singletons. The source material was CD8+ T cells from PBMCs. These receptors originate from a human donor in good health (CMV status not recorded). Some clones in this sample may be carry-over from other donors' samples.

This clonotype was seen only a few times. The chain employs TRBV20-1 and TRBJ1-6; the D gene is possibly TRBD1 (5 bases). The germline CDR1 and CDR2 sequences are DFQATT and SNEGSKA (reference sequence). The CDR3 contains 15 residues. V was trimmed by 0 bases and J by 7 bases, leaving 13 bases between them. CDR3 sequence (DNA): TGCAGTGCTAGAGATCGGGGGGATCGGAATTCACCCCTCCACTTT. This codes for CSARDRGDRNSPLHF.

V is TRBV20-1 and J is TRBJ2-7, with 10 bases fitting TRBD2. From germline, CDR1 is DFQATT and CDR2 SNEGSKA (reference sequence). Losses at the gene ends were 0 bases for V and 7 bases for J; bases not matched to a gene: 15. The CDR3 is 17 residues long. This CDR3 is CSARDGFGGLAGEEQYF. CDR3 DNA sequence: TGCAGTGCTAGAGATGGGTTCGGAGGGCTAGCGGGAGAGGAGCAGTACTTC.

This clonotype occurred many times. This chain links TRBV10-3 with TRBJ2-5; 7 bases are shared with TRBD2. The germline V gene has CDR1 ENHRY and CDR2 SYGVKD. This CDR3 region has 15 residues. V was pared by 10 bases and J by 0 bases, with 11 bases of the junction left unmatched. CDR3: CATRGGGSYQETQYF. Here the CDR3 DNA reads TGTGCCACCCGTGGGGGGGGATCGTACCAAGAGACCCAGTACTTC.

The V and J genes are TRBV6-2 or TRBV6-3 and TRBJ2-4; D is perhaps TRBD2 (7 bases). There are 16 residues in the CDR3. Germline CDR1 is MNHEY and CDR2 is SVGEGT. V was cut by 3 bases and J by 3 bases, with 15 bases left in between. CDR3 region: CASSYGGAWSKNIQYF. DNA of the CDR3: TGTGCCAGCAGTTATGGGGGGGCGTGGAGCAAAAACATTCAGTACTTC.

This clonotype was seen more than once but under ten times. The chain has TRBV12-3 or TRBV12-4 and TRBJ2-7, with D possibly being TRBD1 (5 bases). This CDR3 region has 13 residues. V lost 5 bases and J 3 bases, leaving 11 bases between the germline ends. CDR3 sequence reads: CASSTGRNYEQYF. The DNA of the CDR3 is TGTGCCAGCAGTACAGGACGGAACTACGAGCAGTACTTC.

Many counts were recorded for this clonotype. The chain is built from TRBV7-3 and TRBJ2-1; 8 bases are shared with TRBD1. Germline-derived CDR1 and CDR2 are SGHTA and FQGTGA. The CDR3 runs 15 residues. The V and J ends lost 4 bases and 5 bases, in that order; junction bases with no gene match: 7. CDR3 DNA sequence: TGTGCCAGCAGCTCCCCCGGACAGGGTGACAATGAGCAGTTCTTC. Translation gives CASSSPGQGDNEQFF.

V usage is TRBV6-2 or TRBV6-3 and J usage is TRBJ2-7; 7 bases line up with TRBD2. Germline lookup yields CDR1 MNHEY and CDR2 SVGEGT. CDR3 length equals 16 residues. V dropped 2 bases and J dropped 4; count of bases not matched to a gene: 11. The CDR3 bases are TGTGCCAGCAGTTACCCAACGACTAGCACTGGGTACGAGCAGTACTTC. Translated: CASSYPTTSTGYEQYF.

This clonotype has a count of ten or more. This chain's CDR3 is CASSLIAGGDNEQFF. The CDR3, as DNA: TGTGCCAGCAGCTTGATAGCGGGAGGGGACAATGAGCAGTTCTTC. The V call is TRBV7-2, the J call TRBJ2-1; 11 positions agree with TRBD2. V lost 3 bases to trimming and J lost 5 bases; unmatched junction nucleotides: 3. In germline, CDR1 is SGHTA, CDR2 FQGNSA. This CDR3 spans 15 amino acids.

The chain joins TRBV28 to TRBJ2-7; tentatively, D is TRBD1 (5 bases). Trimming shortened V by 5 bases and J by 3 bases, and 11 bases separated the two germline ends. CDR1 MDHEN and CDR2 SYDVKM come from the germline V gene. CDR3 length equals 13 residues. CDR3 bases: TGTGCCAGCAGTGGATTGGGGCACTACGAGCAGTACTTC. Its protein is CASSGLGHYEQYF.

The chain combines TRBV29-1 with TRBJ1-2; 11 nucleotides line up with TRBD1. Unmatched junction bases numbered 6, after V lost 5 bases and J lost 7 bases. CDR1 is SQVTM and CDR2 is ANQGSEA in the germline V gene. This CDR3 comprises 13 residues. CDR3 nucleotide sequence: TGCAGCGTTCATACCGGGACAGGGGGTGGCTACACCTTC. Translating it yields CSVHTGTGGGYTF.

J is TRBJ2-1 and V is TRBV6-2 or TRBV6-3, with D unresolved. The germline gives CDR1 MNHEY, CDR2 SVGEGT. Trimming shortened V by 5 bases and J by 0 bases, and 11 bases separated the two germline ends. CDR3 size: 15 residues. Here the CDR3 DNA reads TGTGCCAGCAGTAAACCGGGCTACTCCTACAATGAGCAGTTCTTC. Translating it yields CASSKPGYSYNEQFF.

This clonotype was seen only a few times. V gene TRBV25-1 combines with J gene TRBJ2-3; no firm D call. Trimming pared 7 bases from V and 2 bases from J, leaving 16 bases between. CDR3 length: 15 residues. The V gene's germline CDR1 is MGHDK and CDR2 SYGVNS. The CDR3 spells CASTMSSYTTDTQYF. In DNA, the CDR3 is TGTGCCAGCACTATGAGCTCGTACACCACAGATACGCAGTATTTT.

The chain employs TRBV29-1 and TRBJ2-4, with 11 bases fitting TRBD1. In germline, CDR1 is SQVTM, CDR2 ANQGSEA. V dropped 6 bases and J dropped 8; count of bases not matched to a gene: 9. This CDR3 contains 14 residues. CDR3 amino acids: CSVRTGGASHIQYF. The CDR3 nucleotides are TGCAGCGTCCGGACAGGGGGCGCCTCCCACATTCAGTACTTC.

In its sample, this clonotype was seen a few times. The chain links TRBV15 to TRBJ2-6; TRBD1 aligns across 9 bases. CDR1 is LNHNV and CDR2 is YYDKDF in the germline V gene (reference sequence). V dropped 0 bases and J dropped 5; count of bases not matched to a gene: 8. This CDR3 has 18 amino acids. The CDR3 protein is CATSRDRDRGVWANVLTF. The DNA for the CDR3 is TGTGCCACCAGCAGAGATCGTGACAGGGGGGTCTGGGCCAACGTCCTGACTTTC.

This clonotype ranks as medium-sized. This chain joins TRBV6-2 or TRBV6-3 and TRBJ1-5; D is unresolved. The CDR3 is 15 residues long. Germline V CDR1 and CDR2: MNHEY, SVGEGT. V gave up 8 bases and J gave up 0 bases, with 14 bases separating them. This chain's CDR3 is CASGASTDSNQPQHF. The CDR3 DNA is TGTGCCAGCGGAGCCTCGACGGATAGCAATCAGCCCCAGCATTTT.

This chain uses TRBV7-9 with TRBJ2-3; D perhaps matches TRBD1 (5 bases). The germline CDR1 and CDR2 sequences are SEHNR and FQNEAQ (reference sequence). Trimming stripped 5 bases from V and 0 bases from J, with 15 bases between. The CDR3 contains 16 residues. The CDR3 here is CASSLVGQGSTDTQYF. CDR3 DNA: TGTGCCAGCAGCCTCGTAGGGCAGGGAAGCACAGATACGCAGTATTTT.

This clonotype was seen only a few times. The junction does not match germline at one end; this may be a read error. The gene calls are TRBV9 and TRBJ1-1; D remains unclear. Germline CDR1 and CDR2: SGDLS and YYNGEE. The CDR3 spans 10 residues. Here the CDR3 DNA reads TGTGCCAGCAGCCCGCTCGGGTCCATCTTT. Translated: CASSPLGSIF.

The chain couples TRBV28 to TRBJ1-4, with 8 bases aligning to TRBD1. Germline loops: CDR1 MDHEN, CDR2 SYDVKM. Trimming at V came to 6 bases and at J to 8 bases, leaving 5 bases not matched to a gene. This CDR3 contains 13 residues. In DNA form, the CDR3 reads TGTGCCAGCAGCTCCGGGACAGGCGAAAAACTGTTTTTT. Amino acid sequence: CASSSGTGEKLFF.